Below are 26 T cell receptor beta chains sequenced from a single sample in a study of CD4+ T cells in melanoma. The protocol was immunoSEQ multiplex PCR, while the TCRdb copy is restricted to in-frame clones and leaves out a portion. The table records tens of thousands of clones, roughly three quarters of them present only once. Sequenced input: tumor tissue. The receptors derive from a human donor with melanoma.

The chain carries TRBV19 and TRBJ1-3; the match to TRBD1 covers 7 bases. The germline V gene encodes CDR1 LNHDA and CDR2 SQIVND (reference sequence). The CDR3 is made up of 16 amino acids. The junction had 9 bases not matched to a gene; V was cut back by 7 bases and J by 0 bases. CDR3 region: CASIRTGLSSGNTIYF. For the CDR3, the DNA is TGTGCCAGTATCAGGACAGGCTTGAGCTCTGGAAACACCATATATTTT.

The rearrangement links TRBV5-8 to TRBJ1-4, with TRBD1 identical over 8 bases. CDR3 length: 13 residues. Germline assignment: CDR1 SGHTS and CDR2 YDEGEE. J was trimmed by 8 bases and V by 6 bases; bases with no gene match: 6. The CDR3 sequence: CASKDRVEEKLFF. The CDR3 bases are TGTGCCAGCAAGGACAGGGTAGAAGAAAAACTGTTTTTT.

The chain uses TRBV7-6 and TRBJ2-3, with 13 bases that match TRBD2. Germline V CDR1 and CDR2: SGHVS, FNYEAQ. The CDR3 extends over 16 amino acids. Trimming took 4 bases from V and 6 from J; bases not matched to a gene: 7. This CDR3 is CASSSKLAGGPDTQYF. The CDR3 DNA reads TGTGCCAGCAGCTCGAAACTAGCGGGGGGGCCGGATACGCAGTATTTT.

The rearrangement joins TRBV5-6 to TRBJ2-7; TRBD1 matches 7 bases. The germline V gene encodes CDR1 SGHDT and CDR2 YYEEEE. V dropped 2 bases and J dropped 4; count of bases not matched to a gene: 6. The CDR3 consists of 14 residues. The CDR3 bases are TGTGCCAGCAGCTTCGAGGGGGCAGCGTACGAGCAGTACTTC. It specifies CASSFEGAAYEQYF.

This clone was detected once. The chain uses TRBV18 and TRBJ2-2; D gene unclear. CDR3 size: 15 residues. V lost 2 bases and J 3 bases, leaving 10 bases between the germline ends. Per the germline V gene, CDR1 is KGHSH and CDR2 is LQKENI. Written as DNA, the CDR3 is TGTGCCAGCTCACCAAGGCCTCCTGACACCGGGGAGCTGTTTTTT. This gives the protein CASSPRPPDTGELFF.

The chain is built from TRBV5-5 and TRBJ2-7; D ambiguous. Per the germline V gene, CDR1 is SGHKS and CDR2 is YYEKEE (reference sequence). Trimming removed 1 base from V and 2 bases from J, with 13 bases in between. The CDR3 runs to 15 residues. CDR3 residues: CASSLLRNRAYEQYF. CDR3 sequence (DNA): TGTGCCAGCAGCTTGTTAAGGAACAGAGCCTACGAGCAGTACTTC.

This clone was counted only a few times. The gene calls are TRBV13 and TRBJ1-1; D might be TRBD1 (5 bases). Trimming left V 1 base short and J 4 bases short, with 7 bases between. Germline lookup yields CDR1 PRHDT and CDR2 FYEKMQ (reference sequence). The CDR3 extends over 13 amino acids. The CDR3 protein is CASSLAGTTEAFF. As DNA, the CDR3 is TGTGCCAGCAGCTTAGCAGGGACCACTGAAGCTTTCTTT.

This rearrangement joins TRBV7-3 to TRBJ2-6; no clear D gene. The CDR3 covers 14 residues. Looked up from germline, CDR1 is SGHTA and CDR2 is FQGTGA. V was clipped by 5 bases and J by 1 base, with 6 bases between them. CDR3 coding DNA: TGTGCCAGCAGCCCCATGTCTGGGGCCAACGTCCTGACTTTC. It specifies CASSPMSGANVLTF.

This chain joins TRBV19 and TRBJ2-1; weak D call: TRBD2 (6 bases). V was trimmed by 4 bases and J by 7 bases, leaving 17 bases between them. This CDR3 contains 15 residues. CDR1 LNHDA and CDR2 SQIVND come from the germline V gene (reference sequence). CDR3 sequence: CASSTGTDLGNEQFF. Here the CDR3 DNA reads TGTGCCAGTAGTACAGGGACTGACCTTGGGAATGAGCAGTTCTTC.

V and J are TRBV27 and TRBJ2-2; possibly TRBD1 for D (6 bases). CDR1 is MNHEY and CDR2 is SMNVEV in the germline V gene (reference sequence). The CDR3 spans 18 residues. V was cut by 1 base and J by 7 bases, with 22 bases left in between. CDR3 loop: CASSLWTPLDTGSGELFF. The CDR3 coding sequence is TGTGCCAGCAGTTTATGGACCCCGTTAGATACAGGGAGCGGGGAGCTGTTTTTT.

CDR3 coding DNA: TGTGCCAGTAGTCGCACGACAGCGGGAGCTAACAATGAGCAGTTCTTC. Its translation: CASSRTTAGANNEQFF. This sequence joins TRBV19 and TRBJ2-1; TRBD2 matches at 8 bases. V was clipped by 5 bases and J by 5 bases; unmatched bases: 11. This CDR3 has 16 residues. CDR1 and CDR2 (germline): LNHDA, SQIVND (reference sequence).

The rearrangement uses TRBV7-2 and TRBJ2-7; D may correspond to TRBD1 or TRBD2 (7 bases each). This CDR3 is built from 15 residues. The V gene lost 4 bases and the J gene lost 0 bases, with 13 bases spanning the gap. Germline CDR1 is SGHTA and CDR2 is FQGNSA. CDR3 protein: CASSSAGGGSYEQYF. The CDR3 region has the DNA TGTGCCAGCAGCTCTGCAGGGGGGGGCTCCTACGAGCAGTACTTC.

The V call is TRBV5-6, the J call TRBJ2-5; no clear D. Between the trimmed V and J ends, which lost 0 bases and 4 bases, there was a span of 7 bases. This CDR3 comprises 13 residues. Germline CDR1 reads SGHDT; CDR2 reads YYEEEE. This CDR3 is CASSLASTETQYF. CDR3 DNA sequence: TGTGCCAGCAGCTTGGCCTCGACAGAGACCCAGTACTTC.

The rearrangement links TRBV30 to TRBJ2-1, with TRBD2 identical over 8 bases. CDR1 and CDR2 from the germline V gene are GTSNPN and SVGIG (reference sequence). The CDR3 has 11 amino acids. The V segment lost 5 bases and the J segment 13 bases; nucleotides outside the gene matches: 7. CDR3 DNA sequence: TGTGCCTGGGCGGGGGGACGAGACCAGTTCTTC. As protein: CAWAGGRDQFF.

The J gene is TRBJ1-4, the V gene TRBV28, with 10 bases that match TRBD1. CDR1 MDHEN and CDR2 SYDVKM come from the germline V gene. V shed 6 bases, J shed 6 bases, and the junction held 4 bases outside the gene matches. This CDR3 has 14 residues. The CDR3 here is CASSSGQGYEKLFF. CDR3 nucleotides: TGTGCCAGCAGCTCGGGACAGGGGTATGAAAAACTGTTTTTT.

This clone was counted between two and nine times. The V gene is TRBV6-1, the J gene TRBJ2-1; 7 nucleotides agree with TRBD2. Germline V gives CDR1 MNHNS, CDR2 SASEGT. V lost 5 bases and J lost 7; bases outside the gene matches: 8. The length of the CDR3 is 14 residues. CDR3 in amino acids: CASSLAGSRNEQFF. In DNA form, the CDR3 reads TGTGCCAGCAGTTTAGCGGGTTCACGAAATGAGCAGTTCTTC.

The J gene is TRBJ1-2, the V gene TRBV11-3; 9 positions match TRBD1. The CDR3 covers 18 residues. Trimming took 4 bases from V and 5 from J; bases not matched to a gene: 17. From germline, CDR1 is SGHNT and CDR2 YENEEA. This CDR3 reads CASSCYPKQGAVRYGYTF. In DNA form, the CDR3 reads TGTGCCAGCAGCTGTTATCCTAAACAGGGGGCTGTGAGGTATGGCTACACCTTC.

This clone is medium-sized (0.01 to 0.1%) in the sample. This sample includes further DNA sequences coding for the same CDR3. The chain couples TRBV7-9 to TRBJ1-6, with D maybe TRBD1 (6 bases). Trimming shortened V by 4 bases and J by 7 bases, and 11 bases separated the two germline ends. CDR3 length equals 14 residues. The germline V gene encodes CDR1 SEHNR and CDR2 FQNEAQ (reference sequence). The CDR3, as DNA: TGTGCCAGCAGCTCTACAGGGAGGAATTCACCCCTCCACTTT. Translation: CASSSTGRNSPLHF.

This clone was counted a few times. The rearrangement uses TRBV4-2 and TRBJ2-1; a possible D gene is TRBD2 (6 bases). Deletions cut 0 bases from V and 5 bases from J, with 14 bases between. CDR1 is LGHNA, CDR2 YNFKEQ, per germline. The CDR3 length is 16 residues. CDR3: CASSQDPGGMNNEQFF. As DNA, the CDR3 is TGTGCCAGCAGCCAAGATCCCGGGGGTATGAACAATGAGCAGTTCTTC.

This clone was found once. The rearrangement links TRBV7-3 to TRBJ2-3, with D perhaps matching TRBD2 (6 bases). Deletions cut 2 bases from V and 0 bases from J, with 12 bases between. This CDR3 is 16 amino acids long. The germline gives CDR1 SGHTA, CDR2 FQGTGA. CDR3 bases: TGTGCCAGCAGCTTATATGGCGGGGCTAGCACAGATACGCAGTATTTT. Translation: CASSLYGGASTDTQYF.

J is TRBJ2-1 and V is TRBV9; D not resolved. Looked up from germline, CDR1 is SGDLS and CDR2 is YYNGEE. The CDR3 is made up of 14 amino acids. V was trimmed by 0 bases and J by 9 bases, leaving 13 bases between them. CDR3: CASSVDLDRLEQFF. The CDR3 nucleotides read TGTGCCAGCAGCGTAGATCTAGACCGCCTTGAGCAGTTCTTC. Full variable domain (rest looked up from reference TRBV9 and TRBJ2-1): DSGVTQTPKHLITATGQRVTLRCSPRSGDLSVYWYQQSLDQGLQFLIQYYNGEERAKGNILERFSAQQFPDLHSELNLSSLELGDSALYFCASSVDLDRLEQFFGPGTRLTVL.

J is TRBJ2-7 and V is TRBV27; the D gene is possibly TRBD2 (5 bases). The germline V and J ends were trimmed by 1 base and 5 bases, with 15 bases remaining between them. This CDR3 contains 15 residues. Germline V gives CDR1 MNHEY, CDR2 SMNVEV (reference sequence). CDR3 DNA sequence: TGTGCCAGCAGTTTATTCCGGGGATCGAGCCACGAGCAGTACTTC. It translates to CASSLFRGSSHEQYF.

This clone ranks as medium-sized. The chain recombines TRBV11-1 with TRBJ2-7, with D perhaps matching TRBD1 (6 bases). CDR3 length: 14 amino acids. Germline V lookup: CDR1 SGHAT, CDR2 FQDESV (reference sequence). Between the trimmed V and J ends, which lost 1 base and 3 bases, there was a span of 10 bases. The DNA of the CDR3 is TGTGCCAGCAGCTTAGGACAGGACGTCTACGAGCAGTACTTC. Its protein product is CASSLGQDVYEQYF. Using reference TRBV11-1 and TRBJ2-7 for the parts outside the CDR3, the full variable domain is EAEVAQSPRYKITEKSQAVAFWCDPISGHATLYWYRQILGQGPELLVQFQDESVVDDSQLPKDRFSAERLKGVDSTLKIQPAELGDSAMYLCASSLGQDVYEQYFGPGTRLTVT.

The chain links TRBV7-2 to TRBJ2-1; D gene uncertain. The CDR3 has 16 residues. Germline lookup yields CDR1 SGHTA and CDR2 FQGNSA. Between the trimmed V and J ends, which lost 1 base and 4 bases, there was a span of 14 bases. The CDR3 sequence: CASSLDGRRGYNEQFF. The CDR3 DNA is TGTGCCAGCAGCTTAGATGGGCGGCGTGGGTACAATGAGCAGTTCTTC.

This clone was detected ten times or more. The chain links TRBV10-3 to TRBJ2-2, with D hard to call. The ends were cut back, 0 bases at V and 6 bases at J, with 5 bases in the middle. CDR3 length: 13 amino acids. From germline, CDR1 is ENHRY and CDR2 SYGVKD. DNA for the CDR3: TGTGCCATCAGTGAGTCGGGCGCCGGGGAGCTGTTTTTT. Translating gives CAISESGAGELFF.

V usage is TRBV5-1 and J usage is TRBJ1-2; 9 nucleotides agree with TRBD1. The germline gives CDR1 SGHRS, CDR2 YFSETQ. The CDR3 is 15 amino acids. Germline trimming cut 3 bases from V and 4 bases from J; bases unmatched to any gene: 7. The CDR3 DNA follows: TGCGCCAGCAGCTCCGGGACAGGGTTAGTCTATGGCTACACCTTC. Amino acid sequence: CASSSGTGLVYGYTF.